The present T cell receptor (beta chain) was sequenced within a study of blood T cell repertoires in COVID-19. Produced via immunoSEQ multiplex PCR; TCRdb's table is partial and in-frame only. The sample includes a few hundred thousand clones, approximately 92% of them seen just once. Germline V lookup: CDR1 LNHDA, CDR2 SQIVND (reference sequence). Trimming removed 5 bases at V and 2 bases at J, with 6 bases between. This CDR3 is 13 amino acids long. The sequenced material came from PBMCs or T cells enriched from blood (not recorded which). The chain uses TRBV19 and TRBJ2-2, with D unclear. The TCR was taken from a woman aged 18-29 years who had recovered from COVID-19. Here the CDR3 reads CASSLYNTGELFF. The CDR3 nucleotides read TGTGCCAGTAGTCTCTACAACACCGGGGAGCTGTTTTTT.